This TCR beta chain was captured by sequencing in a study of neurological immune-mediated disorders. TCRdb independently ran MiXCR on the 5' RACE reads; one entry per CDR3 protein. The repertoire holds roughly 56,000 distinct CDR3 sequences, with about 10% as singletons. What was sequenced was PBMCs. This receptor was identified in a man between 60 and 75 years old in good health.

CDR3 sequence reads: CASSPHNRMNTEAFF. The CDR3, as DNA: TGTGCCAGCAGCCCACATAACCGCATGAACACTGAAGCTTTCTTT. This chain links TRBV7-2 with TRBJ1-1; D is unclear. The CDR3 runs to 15 residues. The V and J ends lost 5 bases and 0 bases respectively, with 13 bases between them. The V gene's germline CDR1 is SGHTA and CDR2 FQGNSA.